This T cell receptor beta chain originates from a study of T cells in Graves' hyperthyroidism and ophthalmopathy. Study-wide findings and caveats: Ophthalmopathy cases were set apart from stable hyperthyroidism by a 13 V-J model.

Concerning this clonotype: The target antigen is unknown.

Trimming took 4 bases from V and 3 from J, leaving 10 bases between them. The germline CDR1 and CDR2 sequences are WSHSY and SAAADI. This CDR3 comprises 13 residues. Using RNA transcripts as the source, TCR beta CDR3 regions were amplified. When the TCR CDR3 underwent first-round RT-PCR, the HTBI primer set was used. Each CDR3 protein is one row after TCRdb ran MiXCR on the multiplex PCR reads. The table shows about 400,000 distinct CDR3 sequences, with around 14% occurring only once. This receptor was obtained from a woman between 18 and 29 years old with Graves' hyperthyroidism that later progressed to Graves' ophthalmopathy. The chain recombines TRBV10-2 with TRBJ2-7; no reliable D call. Sequences were obtained from blood. For the CDR3, the DNA is TGCGCCAGCAGTGCCGGGCCATTCTACGAGCAGTACTTC. Its protein product is CASSAGPFYEQYF.